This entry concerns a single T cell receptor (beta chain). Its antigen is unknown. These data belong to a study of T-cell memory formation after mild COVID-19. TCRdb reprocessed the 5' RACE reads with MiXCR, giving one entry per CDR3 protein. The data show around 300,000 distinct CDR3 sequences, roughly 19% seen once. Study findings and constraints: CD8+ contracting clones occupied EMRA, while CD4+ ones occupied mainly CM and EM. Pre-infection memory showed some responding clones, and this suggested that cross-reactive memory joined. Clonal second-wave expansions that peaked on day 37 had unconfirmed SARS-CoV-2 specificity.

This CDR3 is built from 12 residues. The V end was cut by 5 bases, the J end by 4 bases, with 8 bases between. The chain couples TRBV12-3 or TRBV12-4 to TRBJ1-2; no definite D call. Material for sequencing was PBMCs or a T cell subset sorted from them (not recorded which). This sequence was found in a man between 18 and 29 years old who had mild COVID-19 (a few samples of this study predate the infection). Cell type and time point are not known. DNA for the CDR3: TGTGCCAGCAGTCAAGAGGCCTATGGCTACACCTTC. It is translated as CASSQEAYGYTF.